Listed below are T cell receptor beta chains from one sample, sequenced in a study of blood T cell repertoires in COVID-19. The method was immunoSEQ multiplex PCR; TCRdb's version includes in-frame clones alone and lacks a portion of them. The data contain 3,000 to 4,500 clones, roughly three quarters of them singletons. Sequenced sample: peripheral blood. Receptor source: a human donor in a cohort sampled during active COVID-19. Both conserved end residues are part of each CDR3. The order of the fields is V gene, CDR3 protein.

v_call: TRBV29-1; cdr3_aa: CSVGHREEKLFF
v_call: TRBV3-1/TRBV3-2; cdr3_aa: CASSQGLSSTDTQYF
v_call: TRBV12-3/TRBV12-4; cdr3_aa: CASSQQGSYGYTF
v_call: TRBV5-1; cdr3_aa: CASSLASGTGGYEQYF
v_call: TRBV19; cdr3_aa: CASMRASEAGAFF
v_call: TRBV19; cdr3_aa: CASLFSLTERTGELFF
v_call: TRBV2; cdr3_aa: CASGSDSWVSFF
v_call: TRBV6-4; cdr3_aa: CASSEGGSYNEQFF
v_call: TRBV6-6; cdr3_aa: CASREDGDWYGYTF
v_call: TRBV2; cdr3_aa: CASSEESNQPQHF
v_call: TRBV6-5; cdr3_aa: CASRGGTIGEQYF
v_call: TRBV10-1; cdr3_aa: CASSESETGELNSPLHF
v_call: TRBV18; cdr3_aa: CASSPAAPLGNEQFF
v_call: TRBV7-9; cdr3_aa: CASSLPRDRGDAGAFF
v_call: TRBV7-2; cdr3_aa: CASSSGARNSPLHF
v_call: TRBV28; cdr3_aa: CASSSGTPRTQHF
v_call: TRBV7-9; cdr3_aa: CASSARGRGRNNEQFF
v_call: TRBV7-8; cdr3_aa: CASSLKVSAYEQYF
v_call: TRBV6-6; cdr3_aa: CASRKGTVNTEAFF
v_call: TRBV2; cdr3_aa: CASRGQVTVGYTF
v_call: TRBV11-2; cdr3_aa: CASSLEGLADTQYF
v_call: TRBV7-2; cdr3_aa: CASSPGGRRATNEKLFF
v_call: TRBV4-1; cdr3_aa: CASSQSPLRQGGTDTQYF
v_call: TRBV20-1; cdr3_aa: CSASSGVQETQYF
v_call: TRBV10-1; cdr3_aa: CASSESSLGLENTGELFF